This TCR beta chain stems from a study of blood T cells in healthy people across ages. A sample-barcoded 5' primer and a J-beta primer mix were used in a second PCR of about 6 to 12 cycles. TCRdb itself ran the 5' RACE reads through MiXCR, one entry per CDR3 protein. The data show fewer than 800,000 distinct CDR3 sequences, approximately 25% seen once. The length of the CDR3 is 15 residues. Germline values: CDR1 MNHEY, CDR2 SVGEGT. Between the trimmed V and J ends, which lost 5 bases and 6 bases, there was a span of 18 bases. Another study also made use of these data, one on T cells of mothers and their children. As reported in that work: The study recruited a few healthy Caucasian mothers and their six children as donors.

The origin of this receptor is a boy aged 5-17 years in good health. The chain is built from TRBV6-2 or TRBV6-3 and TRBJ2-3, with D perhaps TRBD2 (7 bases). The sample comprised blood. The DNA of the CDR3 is TGTGCCAGCAGTACCCCACGGACTAGGGGGGATACGCAGTATTTT. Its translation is CASSTPRTRGDTQYF.